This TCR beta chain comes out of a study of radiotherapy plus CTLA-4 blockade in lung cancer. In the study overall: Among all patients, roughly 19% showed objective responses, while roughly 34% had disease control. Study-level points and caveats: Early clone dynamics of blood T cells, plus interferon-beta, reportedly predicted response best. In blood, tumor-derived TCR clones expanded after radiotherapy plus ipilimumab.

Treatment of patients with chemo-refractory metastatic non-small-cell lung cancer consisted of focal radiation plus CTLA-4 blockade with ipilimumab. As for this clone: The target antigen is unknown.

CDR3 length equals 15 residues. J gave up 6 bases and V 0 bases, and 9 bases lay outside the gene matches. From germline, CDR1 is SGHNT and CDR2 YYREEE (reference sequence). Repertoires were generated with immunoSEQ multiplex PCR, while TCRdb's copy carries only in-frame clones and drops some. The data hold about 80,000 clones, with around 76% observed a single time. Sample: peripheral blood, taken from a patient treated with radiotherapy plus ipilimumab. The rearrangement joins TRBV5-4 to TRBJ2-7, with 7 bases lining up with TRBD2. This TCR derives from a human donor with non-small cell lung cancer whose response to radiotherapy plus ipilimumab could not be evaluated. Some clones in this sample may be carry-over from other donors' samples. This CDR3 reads CASSLASGGEGEQYF. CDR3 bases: TGTGCCAGCAGCTTGGCATCGGGTGGGGAGGGCGAGCAGTACTTC.